These T cell receptor beta chains were read from a single sample in a study of cytomegalovirus exposure and HLA in healthy donors. Sequencing used immunoSEQ multiplex PCR; TCRdb keeps in-frame clones, though not all of them. The sample has around 150,000 clones, roughly 84% seen once. The material sequenced was PBMCs. These receptors all stem from a man aged 18 to 29 in good health and CMV-seropositive. Each CDR3 is given with its conserved first and last residue. Each record gives: V gene, J gene, CDR3 protein.

>TRBV15|NA
CATSRGRDRGHYEQYF
>TRBV19|TRBJ2-5
CASSIDPPQGKYQETQYF
>TRBV7-7|TRBJ1-1
CASSTDRDTEAFF
>TRBV25-1|TRBJ1-2
CASSERGGYTF
>TRBV15|TRBJ1-5
CATSRDLSVDRAKKGSNQPQHF
>TRBV9|TRBJ2-2
CASSVAGTSNTGELFF
>TRBV15|TRBJ2-6
CATSRDRVTGANVLTF
>TRBV6-6|TRBJ1-3
CASSYTASSGNTIYF
>TRBV4-2|TRBJ2-4
CASSQERQGPIGRNSQYF
>TRBV11-3|TRBJ1-3
CASSFVGTSAGNTIYF
>TRBV5-1|TRBJ2-7
CASSISGTGGYEQYF
>TRBV7-9|TRBJ2-1
CASSSNFIDEQFF
>TRBV5-6|TRBJ1-5
CASSLTPGQGDNQPQHF
>TRBV7-9|TRBJ2-5
CASFGASGSLSPEETQYF
>TRBV18|TRBJ2-1
CASSSLGGSSYNEQFF
>TRBV19|TRBJ2-1
CASSTRQGLYSYNEQFF
>TRBV25-1|TRBJ2-7
CASSEYRQANHEQYF
>TRBV6-5|TRBJ2-7
CASSTGGGKGYEQYF
>TRBV28|TRBJ1-1
CASRAGNAKGEAFF
>TRBV27|TRBJ2-1
CASSLRSSGGAGEQFF
>TRBV7-2|TRBJ2-5
CASSPVLAGETQYF
>TRBV7-9|TRBJ1-5
CASSLMGQQPQHF
>TRBV4-3|TRBJ1-1
CASSQERTGGITEAFF
>TRBV2|TRBJ2-2
CASRGIAGTGELFF
>TRBV28|TRBJ1-1
CASSLGENTEAFF
>TRBV28|TRBJ1-1
CASSMTTGMNTEAFF
>TRBV11-3|TRBJ1-1
CASSRRTGETEAFF
>TRBV7-3|TRBJ2-5
CASSRGPQETQYF
>TRBV4-2|TRBJ2-2
CASSQDPGSGELFF
>TRBV2|TRBJ1-3
CASREDRGPGNAIYF